The T cell receptor (beta chain) under discussion was sequenced for a study of blood T cell repertoires in COVID-19 (dated by TCRdb to 2018 to 2021). Some background on the complete study: Samples covering the acute and convalescent phases of COVID-19 were provided by collaborators in the United States, Italy and Spain. The prospective study material was composed of cDNA or gDNA derived from T cells, B-cell-depleted T cells, or PBMCs. Deeply sampled blood TCRbeta repertoires from subjects exposed to, actively infected with, or recovered from COVID-19 were included in the dataset. The repertoires were made available in a free public database intended to serve as a resource for research on the immune response to SARS-CoV-2. The samples were drawn from two sources: the first 160 participants of the ongoing ImmuneRACE study, and 1,000 to 1,500 subjects contributed by 6 global collaborators. The sample metadata nearly always contained a de-identified subject ID, COVID-19 status, age in years and sex. Where HLA class I and class II types were available, the types were taken from metadata supplied by the sample provider, not from assay-based typing.

Enrolling through a virtual design, the prospective study's participants ranged in age from roughly 18 to 89 years and lived across roughly 24 United States geographic areas. In the prospective study, cohorts were assigned on the basis of participant-reported clinical history obtained from a screening survey and a study questionnaire. In the prospective study, whole blood, serum and a nasopharyngeal or oropharyngeal swab were collected from each participant by mobile phlebotomists. Participants in the prospective study had the option to provide additional blood draws and questionnaires over a roughly two-month period. Before DNA extraction, prospective study blood samples were shipped either frozen or at room temperature. The germline V gene yields MNHEY for CDR1 and SVGAGI for CDR2. A distance of 12 bases separates the germline ends of V and J, which lose 7 bases and 2 bases respectively. CDR3 length: 15 amino acids, cysteine to phenylalanine. Of the read, only the CDR3 DNA is kept; its 45 bases are in frame from base 1.

TCRbeta CDR3 regions were amplified from genomic DNA by means of the immunoSEQ Assay, a bias-controlled multiplex PCR. The authors processed their data as follows. The number of nucleated cells in each sample was estimated by amplification of reference gene primers within the assay. To quantify the absolute abundance of each unique TCRbeta CDR3 rearrangement, sequence reads were collapsed and filtered. For each sample, productive Simpson clonality was calculated as the square root of Simpson's diversity index over productive rearrangements. This immuneACCESS table, as held by TCRdb, lists in-frame sequences with V and J called but not all clones. Of the missing ones, under half trace to an unresolved V gene in checked studies; the others have no known cause. The DNA was the basis for D and trimming; V, J and clone size are from that table. The sample has about 270,000 clones on record, over 80% of them singletons. Clones ranked in the top ten supply over 4% of the sample.

Study-level results and caveats: How much clinical and demographic metadata was included differed by source and by participant, and the metadata was provided uncurated.

As regards this clone: It has no known antigen specificity. Base qualities were left out, and no much larger clone turns up one base away.

Sequences were obtained from PBMCs or T cells enriched from blood (not recorded which). This sequence was found in a woman under 40 with acute COVID-19. The V and J genes are TRBV6-5 and TRBJ2-6, with the identity of the D gene unclear. The CDR3 region has the sequence CASNPTGAGANVLTF. The DNA is TGTGCCAGCAACCCGACGGGTGCTGGGGCCAACGTCCTGACTTTC.